A single sample is the source of the 3 T cell receptor beta chains below, sequenced in a study of identical twins (dated by TCRdb to the mid-2010s). Receptor amplification or capture employed 5' RACE. Sequencing took place on an Illumina HiSeq 2000. TCRdb reanalyzed the raw reads on its own, using fastp at Q25 for trimming and MiXCR for clone calling, and kept in-frame beta chains. Duplicate CDR3 protein sequences are folded into a single record with the most common DNA and genes. This sample has 250,000 or so distinct CDR3 sequences in its table, and 6.5% to 9% of those were observed once. The ten largest clones take up under 6.5% of the sample. These data were likewise used in another study, on yellow fever vaccine responses in identical twins.

Sequencing was performed on CD8+ T cells sorted from blood. The receptors derive from a woman between 18 and 29 years old in good health.

This clonotype has ten or more counts. The chain has TRBV10-3 and TRBJ2-1; D remains ambiguous. With 4 bases removed from V and 2 bases from J, the gap between germline ends came to 12 bases. Germline V gives CDR1 ENHRY, CDR2 SYGVKD. CDR3 size: 15 residues. CDR3 amino acids: CAISGPETAYNEQFF. The DNA of the CDR3 is TGTGCCATCAGTGGGCCGGAGACTGCCTACAATGAGCAGTTCTTC.

This clonotype turned up a few times. The genes are TRBV28 and TRBJ2-5, with unresolved D. V was clipped by 2 bases and J by 5 bases, with 9 bases between them. Germline lookup yields CDR1 MDHEN and CDR2 SYDVKM. The CDR3 has 13 amino acids. CDR3 nucleotides: TGTGCCAGCAGTTTACCGGATTGGGAGACCCAGTACTTC. This sequence encodes CASSLPDWETQYF.

In this sample, this clonotype turned up many times. This chain joins TRBV20-1 and TRBJ1-4; D may be TRBD1 (5 bases). V shed 5 bases and J shed 6 bases, with 13 bases lying between them. The CDR3 runs 13 residues. Germline V gene sequence: CDR1 DFQATT, CDR2 SNEGSKA (reference sequence). In nucleotides, the CDR3 is TGCAGTGCTCGGGAGGGGCTGGATGAAAAACTGTTTTTT. It codes for CSAREGLDEKLFF.